Listed below are T cell receptor beta chains from one sample, sequenced in a study of cytomegalovirus exposure and HLA in healthy donors. Assay: immunoSEQ multiplex PCR; the TCRdb copy retains only in-frame clones and omits some. The data contain about 120,000 clones, 65% to 80% of them singletons. Sequencing input: PBMCs. These receptors came from a woman between 35 and 50 years old in good health and CMV-seropositive. CDR3s include the opening cysteine and the closing phenylalanine or tryptophan. A D gene is named only where the DNA matches it firmly. Rows give clone size only sometimes, using once, few, many, or a class for an expanded clone.

V,size,D,J,DNA,CDR3
TRBV7-9,.,.,TRBJ2-1,TGTGCCAGCAGCTTACCCCCCCGAGGGCGGTACAATGAGCAGTTCTTC,CASSLPPRGRYNEQFF
TRBV7-2,.,.,TRBJ2-2,TGTGCCAGCAGCTTAGCGCCACAGGGAATGGCCGGGGAGCTGTTTTTT,CASSLAPQGMAGELFF
TRBV19,.,.,TRBJ1-1,TGTGCCAGTACGGGGTTCTTTATGAACACTGAAGCTTTCTTT,CASTGFFMNTEAFF
TRBV27,.,.,TRBJ2-5,TGTGCCAGCAGTGGGCCCCGACAGTCAAAAGAGACCCAGTACTTC,CASSGPRQSKETQYF
TRBV5-4,.,TRBD2,TRBJ2-7,TGTGCCAGCAGCTTGTCTAGCGGGCCCTCCTACGAGCAGTACTTC,CASSLSSGPSYEQYF
TRBV7-8,.,.,TRBJ2-6,TGTGCCAGCAGCTTAGCGGCAGGGAAGCTCCTGACTTTC,CASSLAAGKLLTF
TRBV4-1,.,TRBD1,TRBJ1-5,TGCGCCAGCAGCCCAGGGGGAGGCAATCAGCCCCAGCATTTT,CASSPGGGNQPQHF
TRBV27,.,.,TRBJ1-2,TGTGCCAGCAGTTTACGGGGTTGGGAGACCTATGGCTACACCTTC,CASSLRGWETYGYTF
TRBV2,.,TRBD2,TRBJ2-3,TGTGCCAGCAAGGTGCTAGCGGTCACAGATACGCAGTATTTT,CASKVLAVTDTQYF
TRBV7-8,once,.,TRBJ1-1,TGTGCCAGCAGCTTAGCTATTCAGTTGAACACTGAAGCTTTCTTT,CASSLAIQLNTEAFF